This T cell receptor beta chain is drawn from a study of siplizumab effects on memory and regulatory T cells. Study-level results: Researchers did not confirm the suppressive function of proliferating Tregs from siplizumab cultures. Siplizumab produced a significant reduction in alloreactive sequences that were traceable to unstimulated CD4+ memory cells.

Clones were read by immunoSEQ multiplex PCR, and TCRdb kept only the in-frame ones, dropping some. This table has around 100,000 clones, 91% appearing once. This CDR3 is 15 amino acids long. CDR1 and CDR2 (germline): MNHNS, SASEGT. V dropped 5 bases and J dropped 8; count of bases not matched to a gene: 10. Concerning this clone itself: Antigen unknown.

The rearrangement links TRBV6-1 to TRBJ1-4; the match to TRBD1 covers 8 bases. The sequencing input was CD4+ T cells sorted from blood. The TCR was taken from a human donor in good health. The CDR3 region is CASSTGQGDREKLFF. The CDR3 coding sequence is TGTGCCAGCAGTACCGGACAGGGAGACCGGGAAAAACTGTTTTTT.